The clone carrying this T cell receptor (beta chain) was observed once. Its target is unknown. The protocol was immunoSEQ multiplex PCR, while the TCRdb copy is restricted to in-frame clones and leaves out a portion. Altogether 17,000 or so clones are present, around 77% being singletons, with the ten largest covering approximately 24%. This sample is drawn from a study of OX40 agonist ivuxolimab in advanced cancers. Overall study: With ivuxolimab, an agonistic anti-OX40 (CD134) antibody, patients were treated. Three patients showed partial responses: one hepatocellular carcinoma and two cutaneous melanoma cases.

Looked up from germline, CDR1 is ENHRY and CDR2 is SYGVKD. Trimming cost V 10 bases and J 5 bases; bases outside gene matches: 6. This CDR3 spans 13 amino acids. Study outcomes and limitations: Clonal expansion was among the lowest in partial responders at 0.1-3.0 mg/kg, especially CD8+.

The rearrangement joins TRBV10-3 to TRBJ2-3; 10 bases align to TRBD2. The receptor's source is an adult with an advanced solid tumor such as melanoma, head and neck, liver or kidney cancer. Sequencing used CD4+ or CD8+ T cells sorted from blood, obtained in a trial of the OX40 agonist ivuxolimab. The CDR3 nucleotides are TGTGCCACTAGCGGGGGACTTGGAGATACGCAGTATTTT. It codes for CATSGGLGDTQYF.